The 19 T cell receptor beta chains given below trace back to one sample, sequenced in a study of blood T cell repertoires in COVID-19. Assay: immunoSEQ multiplex PCR; the TCRdb copy retains only in-frame clones and omits some. The data contain over 200,000 clones, over 80% of them singletons. Sequenced: PBMCs or T cells enriched from blood (not recorded which). These receptors all stem from a woman in her thirties or forties who had recovered from COVID-19.

The chain carries TRBV14 and TRBJ2-1; a possible D gene is TRBD1 (7 bases). This CDR3 has 14 residues. Trimming pared 3 bases from V and 7 bases from J, leaving 13 bases between. Germline values: CDR1 SGHDN, CDR2 FVKESK. This CDR3 is CASSQFAGGNEQFF. CDR3 DNA: TGTGCCAGCAGCCAGTTTGCAGGGGGGAATGAGCAGTTCTTC. Full variable domain (outside the CDR3, taken from reference TRBV14 and TRBJ2-1): EAGVTQFPSHSVIEKGQTVTLRCDPISGHDNLYWYRRVMGKEIKFLLHFVKESKQDESGMPNNRFLAERTGGTYSTLKVQPAELEDSGVYFCASSQFAGGNEQFFGPGTRLTVL.

This chain connects TRBV10-3 to TRBJ1-6, with D maybe TRBD1 (5 bases). This CDR3 region has 14 residues. V lost 5 bases and J lost 8, with 13 bases in between. Germline CDR1 ENHRY, CDR2 SYGVKD. CDR3 DNA: TGTGCCATCAGTCTGGGACGGGGGGATTCACCCCTCCACTTT. It codes for CAISLGRGDSPLHF.

The CDR3 is CASCRGQFSTGELFF. CDR3 bases: TGTGCCAGCTGCCGCGGGCAGTTTTCCACCGGGGAGCTGTTTTTT. This chain joins TRBV28 and TRBJ2-2, with a possible D match to TRBD2 (5 bases). The germline CDR1 and CDR2 sequences are MDHEN and SYDVKM. CDR3 size: 15 residues. Trimming removed 8 bases from V and 4 bases from J, with 17 bases in between. Combining the CDR3 with reference TRBV28 and TRBJ2-2 gives the whole variable domain DVKVTQSSRYLVKRTGEKVFLECVQDMDHENMFWYRQDPGLGLRLIYFSYDVKMKEKGDIPEGYSVSREKKERFSLILESASTNQTSMYLCASCRGQFSTGELFFGEGSRLTVL.

The chain recombines TRBV4-1 with TRBJ2-2; TRBD2 matches at 8 bases. The germline gives CDR1 MGHRA, CDR2 YSYEKL. J gave up 3 bases and V 1 base, and 13 bases lay outside the gene matches. The CDR3 contains 19 residues. CDR3 sequence reads: CASSQALGLAGSDTGELFF. The CDR3, as DNA: TGCGCCAGCAGCCAAGCCCTAGGGTTAGCGGGATCGGACACCGGGGAGCTGTTTTTT.

The V call is TRBV28, the J call TRBJ2-3; perhaps TRBD2 as D (6 bases). V gave up 3 bases and J gave up 4 bases, with 11 bases separating them. Germline V gene lookup returns CDR1 MDHEN and CDR2 SYDVKM. This CDR3 spans 14 amino acids. The CDR3 DNA reads TGTGCCAGCAGTTTCACTAGCATATCAGATACGCAGTATTTT. Its protein is CASSFTSISDTQYF.

This chain links TRBV7-2 with TRBJ2-5; D gene uncertain. This CDR3 region has 13 residues. CDR1 SGHTA and CDR2 FQGNSA come from the germline V gene. The V end lost 0 bases, the J end lost 1 base, and 3 bases lay between the germline ends. The CDR3 coding sequence is TGTGCCAGCAGCTTAGCCAGCCAAGAGACCCAGTACTTC. Amino acids: CASSLASQETQYF.

The chain has TRBV5-1 and TRBJ1-1, with 12 bases matching TRBD1. The length of the CDR3 is 17 residues. Germline V gene lookup returns CDR1 SGHRS and CDR2 YFSETQ. The V gene end was trimmed by 0 bases and the J gene end by 5 bases; junction bases not matched to a gene: 8. The CDR3 region is CASSLGGTGGWVTEAFF. CDR3 in DNA: TGCGCCAGCAGCTTGGGAGGGACAGGGGGCTGGGTTACTGAAGCTTTCTTT.

The CDR3 spells CASSSRLGSYEQYF. CDR3 bases: TGTGCCAGCAGTTCTCGACTAGGATCCTACGAGCAGTACTTC. The chain is built from TRBV28 and TRBJ2-7; D possibly corresponds to TRBD2 (6 bases). CDR3 length: 14 residues. Germline V lookup: CDR1 MDHEN, CDR2 SYDVKM. With 4 bases removed from V and 1 base from J, the gap between germline ends came to 11 bases.

The chain recombines TRBV20-1 with TRBJ2-5, with a possible D match to TRBD1 (7 bases). V lost 6 bases and J 9 bases, leaving 14 bases between the germline ends. The CDR3 is 11 residues long. Germline V lookup: CDR1 DFQATT, CDR2 SNEGSKA (reference sequence). The CDR3 protein is CSARDRGAQYF. The DNA of the CDR3 is TGCAGTGCGCGGGACAGAGGGGCCCAGTACTTC.

The J gene is TRBJ1-4, the V gene TRBV5-6; 7 bases fit TRBD1. The V gene end was trimmed by 3 bases and the J gene end by 5 bases; junction bases not matched to a gene: 7. The CDR3 has 15 amino acids. Germline CDR1 is SGHDT and CDR2 is YYEEEE. The chain's CDR3 is CASSYGGRGNEKLFF. The CDR3 DNA follows: TGTGCCAGCAGCTATGGGGGCAGGGGGAATGAAAAACTGTTTTTT.

The DNA of the CDR3 is TGTGCCAGCAGTCAGCCGGGACTAGCGGGCTACGAGCAGTACGTC. Translation: CASSQPGLAGYEQYV. The chain couples TRBV6-2 or TRBV6-3 to TRBJ2-7; TRBD2 agrees at 12 bases. The ends lost 5 bases at V and 3 bases at J; junction bases unmatched: 5. The CDR3 is made up of 15 amino acids. CDR1 is MNHEY, CDR2 SVGEGT, per germline.

The chain uses TRBV6-5 and TRBJ2-7; 12 nucleotides agree with TRBD1. This CDR3 has 14 residues. Per the germline V gene, CDR1 is MNHEY and CDR2 is SVGAGI. Trimming cost V 6 bases and J 7 bases; bases outside gene matches: 7. CDR3 amino acids: CASRPGQGAREQYF. CDR3 bases: TGTGCCAGCAGACCGGGACAGGGGGCACGGGAGCAGTACTTC.

The chain links TRBV12-3 or TRBV12-4 to TRBJ2-5; TRBD1 matches 8 bases. The CDR3 covers 13 residues. Trimming at V came to 3 bases and at J to 5 bases, leaving 2 bases not matched to a gene. CDR3 coding DNA: TGTGCCAGCAGTTTTCAGGGGGCGGAGACCCAGTACTTC. It encodes CASSFQGAETQYF.

The CDR3 reads CASSHRKPGSGNTIYF. Here the CDR3 DNA reads TGTGCCAGCAGCCATCGTAAACCAGGGTCTGGAAACACCATATATTTT. The chain couples TRBV3-1 (or the pseudogene TRBV3-2) to TRBJ1-3; D perhaps matches TRBD1 (5 bases). The length of the CDR3 is 16 residues. The ends were cut back, 3 bases at V and 1 base at J, with 13 bases in the middle. Germline-derived CDR1 and CDR2 are LGHDT and YNNKEL (reference sequence).

This rearrangement joins TRBV4-3 to TRBJ2-5, with D maybe TRBD1 (5 bases). In germline, CDR1 is LGHNA, CDR2 YSLEER. The V end lost 0 bases, the J end lost 1 base, and 9 bases lay between the germline ends. The CDR3 is made up of 15 amino acids. CDR3 DNA: TGCGCCAGCAGCCAAGATTGGGGCCTCCAAGAGACCCAGTACTTC. Protein product: CASSQDWGLQETQYF.

The V gene is TRBV30, the J gene TRBJ1-1, with a tentative D call TRBD1 (5 bases). V dropped 1 base and J dropped 7 bases, with 13 bases sitting between them. CDR1 GTSNPN and CDR2 SVGIG come from the germline V gene (reference sequence). The CDR3 extends over 13 amino acids. In nucleotides, the CDR3 is TGTGCCTGGAGTGATGGGGCAGGTGGTGAAGCTTTCTTT. This sequence encodes CAWSDGAGGEAFF.

The CDR3 nucleotides are TGTGCCAGCAGCTTACGTGGTAGCGGGAGGTATGAGACCCAGTACTTC. Translated, it gives CASSLRGSGRYETQYF. The chain links TRBV7-9 to TRBJ2-5, with 10 bases lining up with TRBD2. This CDR3 spans 16 amino acids. Germline loops: CDR1 SEHNR, CDR2 FQNEAQ (reference sequence). The trim removed 2 bases at V and 5 bases at J, leaving 8 bases unmatched.

This clone was seen a handful of times. The chain employs TRBV5-1 and TRBJ2-1; tentatively, D is TRBD1 (5 bases). Germline CDR1 is SGHRS and CDR2 is YFSETQ. Trimming stripped 0 bases from V and 9 bases from J, with 16 bases between. The CDR3 runs to 15 residues. The CDR3: CASSLEIIQGSEQFF. DNA for the CDR3: TGCGCCAGCAGCTTGGAGATTATCCAGGGATCTGAGCAGTTCTTC.

This clone is a singleton in its sample. V and J are TRBV28 and TRBJ1-2; possible D gene TRBD1, 5 bases. Trimming left V 10 bases short and J 6 bases short, with 18 bases between. Germline assignment: CDR1 MDHEN and CDR2 SYDVKM. The CDR3 extends over 13 amino acids. DNA for the CDR3: TGTGCCAACTCGGACACCTCGGCCCATGGCTACACCTTC. Residues: CANSDTSAHGYTF.